The 31 T cell receptor beta chains listed next were all sequenced from one sample in a study of T cell responses to AZD1222 COVID-19 vaccine (dated by TCRdb to the early 2020s). Preparation of the library involved the immunoSEQ multiplex PCR assay. Held by TCRdb, this immuneACCESS table contains in-frame sequences only and omits some clones. Under half of the omission traces to an unresolved V gene where checked; the cause of the rest is unknown. For this sample the table gives over 100,000 clones, of which 90% were detected only once. The top ten constitute about 7% of the sample. The sample's time point label, decoded: baseline before first vaccination. The sequences come from peripheral blood, collected on day 0 of AZD1222 vaccination. These receptor sequences come from an adult in good health.

This chain uses TRBV20-1 with TRBJ2-3; the D is unclear. The length of the CDR3 is 11 residues. Per the germline V gene, CDR1 is DFQATT and CDR2 is SNEGSKA (reference sequence). Trimming took off 6 bases at V and 7 bases at J, with 11 bases between the two ends. Here the CDR3 DNA reads TGCAGTGCCCGAGGCCTATATACGCAGTATTTT. Amino acid sequence: CSARGLYTQYF.

V and J are TRBV24-1 and TRBJ2-5, with TRBD1 identical over 11 bases. Per the germline V gene, CDR1 is KGHDR and CDR2 is SFDVKD. The CDR3 length is 14 residues. After removal of 5 bases from V and 2 bases from J, the junction contained 0 bases not matched to a gene. Here the CDR3 DNA reads TGTGCCACCAGTGGGGACAGGGGGCAAGAGACCCAGTACTTC. Translated, it gives CATSGDRGQETQYF.

The rearrangement joins TRBV28 to TRBJ1-6; D possibly corresponds to TRBD1 (5 bases). The CDR3 has 15 amino acids. CDR1 and CDR2 (germline): MDHEN, SYDVKM. V lost 7 bases, J lost 7 bases, and 17 bases lay in between. CDR3 nucleotides: TGTGCCAGCATACCATCAGGGATTCGCAATTCACCCCTCCACTTT. Translated: CASIPSGIRNSPLHF.

This sequence joins TRBV10-1 and TRBJ2-3; D unresolved. Per the germline V gene, CDR1 is WNHNN and CDR2 is SYGVQD (reference sequence). The CDR3 has 14 residues. V was pared by 2 bases and J by 0 bases, with 6 bases between. In DNA form, the CDR3 reads TGCGCCAGCAGTGAGGGGGTTAGCACAGATACGCAGTATTTT. Translation gives CASSEGVSTDTQYF.

The gene calls are TRBV2 and TRBJ1-4; possible D gene TRBD1, 6 bases. CDR1 SNHLY and CDR2 FYNNEI come from the germline V gene. Trimming took 8 bases from V and 6 from J, leaving 16 bases between them. The CDR3 totals 14 residues. CDR3 in amino acids: CASYKDRTYEKLFF. The CDR3 DNA sequence: TGTGCCAGCTACAAGGACAGAACCTATGAAAAACTGTTTTTT.

The chain uses TRBV7-9 and TRBJ2-5; 8 bases map to TRBD1. Trimming removed 2 bases from V and 3 bases from J; junction bases left unmatched: 11. The CDR3 has 17 amino acids. Germline V gene sequence: CDR1 SEHNR, CDR2 FQNEAQ (reference sequence). The CDR3 region has the DNA TGTGCCAGCAGCTTACGCGGGCCAGGACAGGGCGAAGAGACCCAGTACTTC. Its translation: CASSLRGPGQGEETQYF. Full variable domain (remainder filled in from reference TRBV7-9 and TRBJ2-5): DTGVSQNPRHKITKRGQNVTFRCDPISEHNRLYWYRQTLGQGPEFLTYFQNEAQLEKSRLLSDRFSAERPKGSFSTLEIQRTEQGDSAMYLCASSLRGPGQGEETQYFGPGTRLLVL.

The chain uses TRBV28 and TRBJ1-4; no firm D call. The CDR3 length is 13 residues. Trimming cost V 7 bases and J 9 bases, with 15 bases left between them. The germline CDR1 and CDR2 sequences are MDHEN and SYDVKM. The CDR3 DNA is TGTGCCAGCAACCCCCCCGAGGGCCAAAAACTGTTTTTT. Its protein product is CASNPPEGQKLFF.

The chain uses TRBV9 and TRBJ2-5, with TRBD1 matching over 10 bases. The J segment lost 5 bases and the V segment lost 4 bases, leaving 8 bases of the junction unmatched. Germline V gene data show CDR1 as SGDLS and CDR2 as YYNGEE. This CDR3 comprises 15 residues. DNA for the CDR3: TGTGCCAGCAGCACCCGGGACAGGGGAGTGGAGACCCAGTACTTC. This gives the protein CASSTRDRGVETQYF. Complete variable domain (other parts from reference TRBV9 and TRBJ2-5): DSGVTQTPKHLITATGQRVTLRCSPRSGDLSVYWYQQSLDQGLQFLIQYYNGEERAKGNILERFSAQQFPDLHSELNLSSLELGDSALYFCASSTRDRGVETQYFGPGTRLLVL.

The J gene is TRBJ1-1, the V gene TRBV6-5, with D uncertain. Trimming left V 4 bases short and J 3 bases short, with 6 bases between. The CDR3 length is 12 residues. CDR1 and CDR2 from the germline V gene are MNHEY and SVGAGI. CDR3 DNA sequence: TGTGCCAGCAGTTCTCCGGACACTGAAGCTTTCTTT. Translated: CASSSPDTEAFF.

The J gene is TRBJ1-3, the V gene TRBV9; D uncertain. The CDR3 totals 15 residues. From germline, CDR1 is SGDLS and CDR2 YYNGEE. Trimming took off 0 bases at V and 0 bases at J, with 7 bases between the two ends. As DNA, the CDR3 is TGTGCCAGCAGCGTAGTGGGGTCCTCTGGAAACACCATATATTTT. It is translated as CASSVVGSSGNTIYF. Using reference TRBV9 and TRBJ1-3 for the parts outside the CDR3, the full variable domain is DSGVTQTPKHLITATGQRVTLRCSPRSGDLSVYWYQQSLDQGLQFLIQYYNGEERAKGNILERFSAQQFPDLHSELNLSSLELGDSALYFCASSVVGSSGNTIYFGEGSWLTVV.

The chain recombines TRBV6-5 with TRBJ2-7; D perhaps matches TRBD1 (6 bases). The germline gives CDR1 MNHEY, CDR2 SVGAGI. V was pared by 7 bases and J by 0 bases, with 16 bases between. The CDR3 runs to 15 residues. The CDR3 loop reads CASTPGQGLSYEQYF. The DNA for the CDR3 is TGTGCCAGCACCCCCGGGCAGGGGCTCTCCTACGAGCAGTACTTC.

J is TRBJ1-4 and V is TRBV24-1, with 10 bases matching TRBD1. Trimming cost V 0 bases and J 0 bases; bases outside gene matches: 6. The CDR3 is made up of 19 amino acids. CDR1 KGHDR and CDR2 SFDVKD come from the germline V gene. The CDR3 reads CATSDLGTGDRATNEKLFF. The CDR3 bases are TGTGCCACCAGTGATTTGGGGACAGGGGACAGAGCAACTAATGAAAAACTGTTTTTT.

Points on this clone: Because the CDR3 is missing its conserved closing phenylalanine or tryptophan, this is likely a read error. The DNA is left out, because the CDR3 cannot be placed on it with certainty; the CDR3 is given as TCRdb lists it. The chain combines TRBV11-2 with TRBJ1-6. The germline V gene encodes CDR1 SGHAT and CDR2 FQNNGV. 14 amino acids form the CDR3, both terminal residues included. The CDR3 loop reads CASSLALSGTALEV.

This clone was seen a single time. The same CDR3 is also encoded by other DNA sequences in this sample. The chain has TRBV9 and TRBJ2-3; 12 nucleotides align to TRBD2. J was trimmed by 6 bases and V by 0 bases; bases with no gene match: 5. CDR3 length: 16 residues. Germline V gene sequence: CDR1 SGDLS, CDR2 YYNGEE. In DNA, the CDR3 is TGTGCCAGCAGCGTAGGGGCTAGCGGGGGGGCGGATACGCAGTATTTT. It is translated as CASSVGASGGADTQYF.

J is TRBJ1-3 and V is TRBV10-2; D perhaps matches TRBD1 (6 bases). In germline, CDR1 is WSHSY, CDR2 SAAADI. V shed 3 bases and J shed 0 bases, with 9 bases lying between them. The CDR3 spans 15 residues. The CDR3 nucleotides read TGCGCCAGCAGTGACAGGGGATCCTCTGGAAACACCATATATTTT. Translated, it gives CASSDRGSSGNTIYF.

The V gene is TRBV2, the J gene TRBJ1-5, with D maybe TRBD1 (5 bases). Germline V gene sequence: CDR1 SNHLY, CDR2 FYNNEI. The CDR3 covers 14 residues. The V end lost 2 bases, the J end lost 7 bases, and 12 bases lay between the germline ends. Here the CDR3 DNA reads TGTGCCAGCAGTGAACAGGGAGGGACGCAGCCCCAGCATTTT. Residues: CASSEQGGTQPQHF.

This chain's CDR3 is CASSLSSHEQYF. DNA for the CDR3: TGTGCCAGCAGCTTAAGTAGTCACGAGCAGTACTTC. The chain employs TRBV7-2 and TRBJ2-7, with D hard to call. CDR1 is SGHTA and CDR2 is FQGNSA in the germline V gene. The CDR3 is made up of 12 amino acids. V lost 2 bases and J 5 bases, leaving 7 bases between the germline ends.

The V gene is TRBV27, the J gene TRBJ2-7; possible D gene TRBD1, 6 bases. The CDR3 loop spans 17 amino acids. V lost 6 bases and J lost 0, with 21 bases in between. Germline CDR1 and CDR2: MNHEY and SMNVEV (reference sequence). The CDR3 spells CASRTLHREPNSYEQYF. For the CDR3, the DNA is TGTGCCAGCAGGACACTTCACAGGGAGCCGAACTCCTACGAGCAGTACTTC.

This clone was seen a handful of times. The chain employs TRBV7-9 and TRBJ2-1; D is uncertain. The V gene's germline CDR1 is SEHNR and CDR2 FQNEAQ (reference sequence). V was clipped by 0 bases and J by 9 bases, with 9 bases between them. CDR3 length: 13 residues. CDR3 residues: CASSLAVRLEQFF. DNA of the CDR3: TGTGCCAGCAGCTTAGCAGTTCGGCTTGAGCAGTTCTTC.

The rearrangement links TRBV30 to TRBJ2-5; TRBD1 might be the D (5 bases). Trimming took off 1 base at V and 8 bases at J, with 20 bases between the two ends. This CDR3 spans 15 amino acids. Per the germline V gene, CDR1 is GTSNPN and CDR2 is SVGIG (reference sequence). The DNA for the CDR3 is TGTGCCTGGAGTGCGGCGATGGGGCCTTTTGTTACCCAGTACTTC. Protein product: CAWSAAMGPFVTQYF.

CDR3 in DNA: TGCGCCAGCAGCCCCTCCCGAGGGGGCTATGGCTACACCTTC. Translating it yields CASSPSRGGYGYTF. V and J are TRBV5-1 and TRBJ1-2; D perhaps matches TRBD1 (6 bases). V lost 4 bases and J lost 4, with 14 bases in between. The length of the CDR3 is 14 residues. Germline CDR1 reads SGHRS; CDR2 reads YFSETQ.

CDR3 sequence reads: CASSRTGENSPLHF. CDR3 nucleotide sequence: TGTGCCAGCAGTCGGACAGGGGAGAATTCACCCCTCCACTTT. This sequence joins TRBV27 and TRBJ1-6; 9 nucleotides match TRBD1. The CDR3 length is 14 residues. V was pared by 5 bases and J by 7 bases, with 3 bases of the junction left unmatched. Per germline, CDR1 MNHEY and CDR2 SMNVEV (reference sequence).

J is TRBJ2-6 and V is TRBV6-5; no clear D. The germline gives CDR1 MNHEY, CDR2 SVGAGI. Trimming removed 8 bases at V and 9 bases at J, with 8 bases between. The CDR3 totals 11 residues. The CDR3 is CASGDLNVLTF. CDR3 bases: TGTGCCAGCGGAGACCTCAACGTCCTGACTTTC.

The V call is TRBV13, the J call TRBJ2-1; D is unclear. V lost 5 bases, J lost 5 bases, and 10 bases lay in between. This CDR3 spans 13 amino acids. Germline values: CDR1 PRHDT, CDR2 FYEKMQ (reference sequence). As DNA, the CDR3 is TGTGCCAGCAGCACCACCGCCCACAATGAGCAGTTCTTC. Its translation: CASSTTAHNEQFF.

The chain joins TRBV30 to TRBJ1-6; D may be TRBD1 (6 bases). This CDR3 has 14 amino acids. Trimming shortened V by 4 bases and J by 10 bases, and 17 bases separated the two germline ends. Germline loops: CDR1 GTSNPN, CDR2 SVGIG (reference sequence). The CDR3 loop reads CAWTLGGAESPLHF. Written as DNA, the CDR3 is TGTGCCTGGACCTTAGGGGGGGCGGAATCACCCCTCCACTTT. Full variable domain (missing parts from reference TRBV30 and TRBJ1-6): SQTIHQWPATLVQPVGSPLSLECTVEGTSNPNLYWYRQAAGRGLQLLFYSVGIGQISSEVPQNLSASRPQDRQFILSSKKLLLSDSGFYLCAWTLGGAESPLHFGNGTRLTVT.

This CDR3 reads CASSPDMGVSEAFF. CDR3 nucleotide sequence: TGTGCCAGCTCACCCGACATGGGTGTCTCTGAAGCTTTCTTT. The genes are TRBV18 and TRBJ1-1, with no clear D. The germline gives CDR1 KGHSH, CDR2 LQKENI. The CDR3 has 14 residues. Trimming left V 3 bases short and J 6 bases short, with 14 bases between.

The chain uses TRBV15 and TRBJ1-5; TRBD1 matches at 7 bases. V was pared by 10 bases and J by 4 bases, with 7 bases of the junction left unmatched. CDR1 and CDR2 from the germline V gene are LNHNV and YYDKDF (reference sequence). The CDR3 loop spans 13 amino acids. The CDR3: CASGTAENQPQHF. As DNA, the CDR3 is TGTGCCAGCGGGACAGCCGAAAATCAGCCCCAGCATTTT.

The table lists this clone with a few counts. The chain uses TRBV3-1 (or the pseudogene TRBV3-2) and TRBJ2-5; TRBD1 or TRBD2 may be the D gene (6 bases each). Germline V CDR1 and CDR2: LGHDT, YNNKEL (reference sequence). V lost 5 bases and J 4 bases, leaving 8 bases between the germline ends. The CDR3 runs 12 residues. The CDR3 loop is CASSGGGETQYF. The CDR3 bases are TGTGCCAGCAGCGGAGGGGGAGAGACCCAGTACTTC.

This chain joins TRBV18 and TRBJ2-5; weak D call: TRBD1 (6 bases). The CDR3 is 14 residues long. Looked up from germline, CDR1 is KGHSH and CDR2 is LQKENI. The V end lost 3 bases, the J end lost 10 bases, and 18 bases lay between the germline ends. As DNA, the CDR3 is TGTGCCAGCTCACCCCGAAATAACAGGGTAGACCAGTACTTC. As protein: CASSPRNNRVDQYF.

The chain employs TRBV7-2 and TRBJ2-5; possible D gene TRBD2, 5 bases. Trimming cost V 4 bases and J 5 bases, with 14 bases left between them. The CDR3 covers 14 residues. Per the germline V gene, CDR1 is SGHTA and CDR2 is FQGNSA. The CDR3 DNA sequence: TGTGCCAGCAGCTCCAACAGCGGTAGGGAGACCCAGTACTTC. It codes for CASSSNSGRETQYF.

As for this clone: Other DNA sequences of this sample code for an identical CDR3. The chain uses TRBV19 and TRBJ1-5; TRBD1 agrees at 7 bases. Unmatched junction bases numbered 3, after V lost 1 base and J lost 3 bases. Per the germline V gene, CDR1 is LNHDA and CDR2 is SQIVND (reference sequence). This CDR3 comprises 15 residues. In nucleotides, the CDR3 is TGTGCCAGTAGTATAGTACAGGGGATCAATCAGCCCCAGCATTTT. Protein: CASSIVQGINQPQHF.